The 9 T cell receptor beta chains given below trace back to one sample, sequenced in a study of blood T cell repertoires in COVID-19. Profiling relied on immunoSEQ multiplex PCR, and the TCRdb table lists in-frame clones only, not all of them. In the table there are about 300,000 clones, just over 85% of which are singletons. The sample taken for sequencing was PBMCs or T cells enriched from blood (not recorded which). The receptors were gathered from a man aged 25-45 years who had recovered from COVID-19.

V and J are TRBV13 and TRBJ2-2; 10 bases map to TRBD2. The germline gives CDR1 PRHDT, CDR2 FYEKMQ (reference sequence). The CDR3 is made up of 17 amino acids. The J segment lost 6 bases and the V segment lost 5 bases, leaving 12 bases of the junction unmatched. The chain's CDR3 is CASSLALAGGGAGELFF. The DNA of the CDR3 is TGTGCCAGCAGCCTTGCCTTAGCGGGAGGTGGTGCCGGGGAGCTGTTTTTT.

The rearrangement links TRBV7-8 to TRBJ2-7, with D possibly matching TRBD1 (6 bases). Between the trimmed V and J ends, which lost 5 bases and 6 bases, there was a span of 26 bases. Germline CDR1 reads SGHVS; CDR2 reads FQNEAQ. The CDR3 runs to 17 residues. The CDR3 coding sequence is TGTGCCAGCAGCCCCCCCGCGGCAGGGGAAAACACAGGCGAGCAGTACTTC. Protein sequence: CASSPPAAGENTGEQYF.

The CDR3 DNA reads TGTGCCTGGAGGAAAGGGGTCGAGCAGTACTTC. This gives the protein CAWRKGVEQYF. The V call is TRBV30, the J call TRBJ2-7, with D maybe TRBD1 (5 bases). V lost 3 bases, J lost 6 bases, and 9 bases lay in between. Germline CDR1 is GTSNPN and CDR2 is SVGIG (reference sequence). The CDR3 is 11 amino acids.

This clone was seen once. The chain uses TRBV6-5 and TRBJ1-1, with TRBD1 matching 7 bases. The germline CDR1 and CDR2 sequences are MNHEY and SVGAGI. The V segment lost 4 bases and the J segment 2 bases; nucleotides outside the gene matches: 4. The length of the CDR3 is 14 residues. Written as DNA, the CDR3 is TGTGCCAGCAGTTCGACAGGGAGTAACACTGAAGCTTTCTTT. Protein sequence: CASSSTGSNTEAFF.

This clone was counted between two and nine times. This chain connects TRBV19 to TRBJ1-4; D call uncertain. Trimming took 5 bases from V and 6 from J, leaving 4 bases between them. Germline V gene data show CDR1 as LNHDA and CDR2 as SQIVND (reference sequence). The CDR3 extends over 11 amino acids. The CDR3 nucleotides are TGTGCCAGTAGTTGGCATGAAAAACTGTTTTTT. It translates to CASSWHEKLFF.

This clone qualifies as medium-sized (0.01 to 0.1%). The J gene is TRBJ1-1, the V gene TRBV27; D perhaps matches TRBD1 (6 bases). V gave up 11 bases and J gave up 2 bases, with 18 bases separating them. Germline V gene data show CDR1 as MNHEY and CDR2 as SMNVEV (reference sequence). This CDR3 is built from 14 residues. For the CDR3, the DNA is TGTGCCGGCCCGGGACACTTCTTAAACACTGAAGCTTTCTTT. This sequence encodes CAGPGHFLNTEAFF.

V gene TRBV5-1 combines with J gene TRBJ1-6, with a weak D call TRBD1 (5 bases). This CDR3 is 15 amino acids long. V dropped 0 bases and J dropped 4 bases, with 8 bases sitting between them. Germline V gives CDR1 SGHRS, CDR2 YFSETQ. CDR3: CASSLAQGYNSPLHF. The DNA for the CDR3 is TGCGCCAGCAGCTTGGCTCAGGGATATAATTCACCCCTCCACTTT.

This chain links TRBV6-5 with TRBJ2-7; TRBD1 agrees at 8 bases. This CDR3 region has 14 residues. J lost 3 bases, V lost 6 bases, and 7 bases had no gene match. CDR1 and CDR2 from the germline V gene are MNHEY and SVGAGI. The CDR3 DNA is TGTGCCAGCAGGGCCGGGACAGGAAACTACGAGCAGTACTTC. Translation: CASRAGTGNYEQYF.

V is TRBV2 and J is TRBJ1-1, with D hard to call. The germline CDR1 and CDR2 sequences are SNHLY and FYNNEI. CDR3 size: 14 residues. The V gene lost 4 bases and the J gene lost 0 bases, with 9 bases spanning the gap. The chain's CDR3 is CASSAGLMNTEAFF. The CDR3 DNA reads TGTGCCAGCAGTGCGGGTTTAATGAACACTGAAGCTTTCTTT. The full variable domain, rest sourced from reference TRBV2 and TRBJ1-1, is EPEVTQTPSHQVTQMGQEVILRCVPISNHLYFYWYRQILGQKVEFLVSFYNNEISEKSEIFDDQFSVERPDGSNFTLKIRSTKLEDSAMYFCASSAGLMNTEAFFGQGTRLTVV.